This TCR beta chain comes out of a study of OX40 agonist ivuxolimab in advanced cancers. About the research overall: Patients were dosed intravenously with ivuxolimab at 0.01 to 10 mg/kg every 2 weeks. A male proportion of over 75% was recorded, with mean age approximately 57 years and range roughly 20 to 85. Points from the study as a whole: Also present in some nonresponders was a low level of normalized T-cell clonal expansion. Clonal expansion by week 6 occurred in CD4+ and CD8+ blood T cells (at 0.1 to 3.0 mg/kg).

As regards this clone: Its antigen is not identified.

Method: immunoSEQ multiplex PCR; TCRdb's copy keeps in-frame clones and lacks some. The table lists about 43,000 clones, more than 75% of them singletons, with about 35% in the top ten. The CDR3 spans 15 residues. From germline, CDR1 is MNHEY and CDR2 SVGAGI. Trimming pared 4 bases from V and 3 bases from J, leaving 13 bases between. The source was CD4+ or CD8+ T cells sorted from blood, collected in a trial of the OX40 agonist ivuxolimab. The chain recombines TRBV6-5 with TRBJ2-1; D is unresolved. The receptor's source is an adult with an advanced solid tumor such as melanoma, head and neck, liver or kidney cancer. The CDR3, as DNA: TGTGCCAGCAGTTCGGAATTCGAGTTCTACAATGAGCAGTTCTTC. The encoded protein is CASSSEFEFYNEQFF.